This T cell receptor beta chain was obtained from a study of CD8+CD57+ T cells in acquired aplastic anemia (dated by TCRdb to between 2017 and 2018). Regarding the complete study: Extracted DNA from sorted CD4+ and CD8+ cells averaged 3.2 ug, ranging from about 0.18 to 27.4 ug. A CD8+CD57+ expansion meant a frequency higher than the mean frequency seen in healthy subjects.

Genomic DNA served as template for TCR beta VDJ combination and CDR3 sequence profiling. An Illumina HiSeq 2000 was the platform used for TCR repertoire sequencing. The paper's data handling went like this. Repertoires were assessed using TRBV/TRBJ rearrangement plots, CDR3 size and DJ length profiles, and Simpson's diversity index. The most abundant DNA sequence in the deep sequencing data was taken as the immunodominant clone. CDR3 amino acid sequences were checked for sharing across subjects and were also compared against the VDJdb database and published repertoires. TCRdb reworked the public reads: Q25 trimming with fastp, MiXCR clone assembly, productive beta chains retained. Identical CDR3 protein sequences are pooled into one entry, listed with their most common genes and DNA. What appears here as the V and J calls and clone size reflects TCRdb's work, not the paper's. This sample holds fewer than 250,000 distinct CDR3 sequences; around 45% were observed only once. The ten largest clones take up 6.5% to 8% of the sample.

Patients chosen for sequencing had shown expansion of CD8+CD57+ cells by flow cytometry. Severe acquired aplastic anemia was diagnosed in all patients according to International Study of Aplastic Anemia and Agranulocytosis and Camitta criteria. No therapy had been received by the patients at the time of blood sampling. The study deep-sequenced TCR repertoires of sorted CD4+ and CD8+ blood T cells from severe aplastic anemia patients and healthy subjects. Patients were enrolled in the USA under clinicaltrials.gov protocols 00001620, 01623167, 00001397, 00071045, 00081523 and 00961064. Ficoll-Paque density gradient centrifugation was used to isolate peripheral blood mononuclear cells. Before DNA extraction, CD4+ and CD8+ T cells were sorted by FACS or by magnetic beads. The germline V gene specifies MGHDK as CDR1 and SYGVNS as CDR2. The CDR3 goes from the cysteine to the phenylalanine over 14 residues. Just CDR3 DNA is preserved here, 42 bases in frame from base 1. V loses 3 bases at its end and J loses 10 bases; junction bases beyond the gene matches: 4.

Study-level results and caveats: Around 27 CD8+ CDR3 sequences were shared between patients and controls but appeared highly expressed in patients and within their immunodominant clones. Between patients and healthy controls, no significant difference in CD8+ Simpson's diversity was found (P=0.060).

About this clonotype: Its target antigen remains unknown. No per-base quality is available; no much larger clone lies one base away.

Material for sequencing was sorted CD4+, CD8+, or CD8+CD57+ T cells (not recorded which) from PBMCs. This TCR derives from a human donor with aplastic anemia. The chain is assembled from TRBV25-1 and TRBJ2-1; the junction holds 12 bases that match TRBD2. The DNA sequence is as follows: TGTGCCAGCAGTGATCTAGCGGGAGGGCCGGAGCAGTTCTTC. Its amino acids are CASSDLAGGPEQFF.